The entry below gives a single TCR beta chain sequence along with its context. Antigen unknown. Some clones are missing from TCRdb's copy, which holds only in-frame ones; the method was immunoSEQ multiplex PCR. This table holds over 25,000 clones, around 88% found once. This CDR3 has 15 amino acids. Germline CDR1 is SEHNR and CDR2 is FQNEAQ (reference sequence). V was trimmed by 4 bases and J by 0 bases, leaving 10 bases between them. The source of the sample is a study of PD-1 blockade in classical Hodgkin lymphoma. The overall study: Every 2 weeks, patients got 3 mg/kg intravenous nivolumab. Study outcomes and limitations: Undefined causes, possibly disease activity or prior therapy, underlie the repertoire differences. By C4D1, CD4+ diversity increased significantly, especially in complete responders.

Every patient had relapsed following autologous stem cell transplantation, and cohorts differed in brentuximab vedotin exposure. Researchers pulled CD8+ T cells out of thawed PBMCs using magnetic negative selection. This rearrangement joins TRBV7-9 to TRBJ1-5, with D perhaps matching TRBD1 (6 bases). The sequencing used CD8+ T cells from blood, collected at baseline. This TCR came from a human donor with classical Hodgkin lymphoma. For the CDR3, the DNA is TGTGCCAGCAGCTCCGGACAGTCTAGCAATCAGCCCCAGCATTTT. Translating it yields CASSSGQSSNQPQHF.